A single sample gave rise to the 25 T cell receptor beta chains below, sequenced in a study of cytomegalovirus exposure and HLA in healthy donors. 60 Vbeta and 13 Jbeta primers were used in PCR. Using immunoSEQ multiplex PCR, the repertoire was profiled, and TCRdb retains in-frame clones only, with some absent. The profile shows 150,000 or so clones, around 80% of them singletons. The sequenced sample consisted of PBMCs. The source is a middle-aged man in good health and CMV-seropositive.

This chain joins TRBV29-1 and TRBJ2-5; no reliable D call. This CDR3 has 11 residues. The germline gives CDR1 SQVTM, CDR2 ANQGSEA. The V end was cut by 7 bases, the J end by 2 bases, with 8 bases between. The CDR3 loop is CSGLRQETQYF. CDR3 in DNA: TGCAGCGGGTTGCGTCAAGAGACCCAGTACTTC.

This chain links TRBV6-5 with TRBJ1-1, with D perhaps TRBD1 (5 bases). V was pared by 8 bases and J by 4 bases, with 14 bases between. Germline V gene sequence: CDR1 MNHEY, CDR2 SVGAGI. This CDR3 has 13 residues. This CDR3 is CASQTGGLTEAFF. CDR3 in DNA: TGTGCCAGCCAAACCGGGGGTCTCACTGAAGCTTTCTTT.

This chain joins TRBV12-5 and TRBJ1-5, with 7 bases aligning to TRBD1. In germline, CDR1 is LGHNT, CDR2 FRNRAP. CDR3 size: 16 residues. V trimming: 3 bases; J trimming: 6 bases; junction bases outside the gene matches: 11. DNA of the CDR3: TGTGCTAGTGGTTTTGAATGGGGGGACAGTGGTCAGCCCCAGCATTTT. Protein sequence: CASGFEWGDSGQPQHF.

This clone appeared a few times. The chain couples TRBV7-2 to TRBJ2-3; possible D gene TRBD2, 6 bases. Germline assignment: CDR1 SGHTA and CDR2 FQGNSA. CDR3 length: 15 residues. Trimming stripped 1 base from V and 1 base from J, with 9 bases between. This CDR3 is CASSLDPSGTDTQYF. The DNA for the CDR3 is TGTGCCAGCAGCTTAGATCCTAGCGGCACAGATACGCAGTATTTT.

The chain joins TRBV7-2 to TRBJ1-1; D unresolved. Trimming stripped 5 bases from V and 6 bases from J, with 13 bases between. Per the germline V gene, CDR1 is SGHTA and CDR2 is FQGNSA. The CDR3 is made up of 13 amino acids. The CDR3 is CASSPLGGAEAFF. The CDR3 DNA follows: TGTGCCAGCAGCCCGTTGGGCGGGGCTGAAGCTTTCTTT.

The chain is built from TRBV19 and TRBJ2-2, with 9 bases aligning to TRBD1. This CDR3 is built from 14 residues. Trimming took 9 bases from V and 2 from J; bases not matched to a gene: 4. The germline gives CDR1 LNHDA, CDR2 SQIVND (reference sequence). The CDR3 spells CASGGQGNTGELFF. Written as DNA, the CDR3 is TGTGCCAGCGGGGGACAGGGCAACACCGGGGAGCTGTTTTTT.

This clone showed up just a few times. The chain employs TRBV11-2 and TRBJ2-1; maybe TRBD2 (6 bases). The CDR3 runs to 14 residues. The V end was cut by 0 bases, the J end by 9 bases, with 12 bases between. Germline CDR1 and CDR2: SGHAT and FQNNGV. CDR3 DNA: TGTGCCAGCAGCTTAGATCGGGCGGGGCCTGAGCAGTTCTTC. It yields the protein CASSLDRAGPEQFF.

This chain connects TRBV18 to TRBJ2-3; the D is unclear. The CDR3 runs 15 residues. The V end was cut by 3 bases, the J end by 5 bases, with 15 bases between. Germline V CDR1 and CDR2: KGHSH, LQKENI. The DNA for the CDR3 is TGTGCCAGCTCACCCCAGTCCCCAACAAAAGATACGCAGTATTTT. It specifies CASSPQSPTKDTQYF. The entire variable domain, with the rest obtained from reference TRBV18 and TRBJ2-3, is as follows: NAGVMQNPRHLVRRRGQEARLRCSPMKGHSHVYWYRQLPEEGLKFMVYLQKENIIDESGMPKERFSAEFPKEGPSILRIQQVVRGDSAAYFCASSPQSPTKDTQYFGPGTRLTVL.

The V call is TRBV25-1, the J call TRBJ1-1; D is perhaps TRBD1 (5 bases). Germline lookup yields CDR1 MGHDK and CDR2 SYGVNS. The CDR3 contains 16 residues. V was shortened by 4 bases and J by 4 bases, with 19 bases between the two germline ends. CDR3 amino acids: CASSARRDSSGTEAFF. CDR3 coding DNA: TGTGCCAGCAGTGCCCGAAGGGACTCCTCGGGCACTGAAGCTTTCTTT.

This sequence joins TRBV7-9 and TRBJ2-7; 9 nucleotides agree with TRBD1. Germline lookup yields CDR1 SEHNR and CDR2 FQNEAQ (reference sequence). The CDR3 extends over 13 amino acids. V shed 4 bases, J shed 6 bases, and the junction held 4 bases outside the gene matches. The CDR3 here is CASSSTGGSEQYF. The CDR3 DNA sequence: TGTGCCAGCAGCTCAACAGGGGGCAGCGAGCAGTACTTC.

The chain employs TRBV19 and TRBJ2-1; D is ambiguous. CDR3 length: 14 amino acids. The germline CDR1 and CDR2 sequences are LNHDA and SQIVND (reference sequence). Trimming shortened V by 1 base and J by 5 bases, and 9 bases separated the two germline ends. CDR3 residues: CASSIVSPNNEQFF. CDR3 nucleotides: TGTGCCAGTAGTATAGTCTCCCCTAACAATGAGCAGTTCTTC.

V and J are TRBV11-2 and TRBJ2-7; 9 nucleotides line up with TRBD1. V lost 4 bases to trimming and J lost 3 bases; unmatched junction nucleotides: 4. The CDR3 is 14 amino acids. From germline, CDR1 is SGHAT and CDR2 FQNNGV. CDR3 sequence: CASSSPGQGYEQYF. The CDR3 DNA reads as TGTGCCAGCAGCTCCCCGGGACAGGGCTACGAGCAGTACTTC.

This sequence joins TRBV4-1 and TRBJ1-6; tentative D call: TRBD1 (5 bases). Looked up from germline, CDR1 is MGHRA and CDR2 is YSYEKL. Trimming cost V 0 bases and J 10 bases, with 22 bases left between them. The CDR3 length is 18 residues. The CDR3 here is CASSQDPLVGGSGSPLHF. The CDR3 DNA reads TGCGCCAGCAGCCAAGATCCCCTAGTTGGGGGGTCAGGATCACCCCTCCACTTT.

This chain uses TRBV29-1 with TRBJ2-2; possibly TRBD2 for D (5 bases). Trimming stripped 7 bases from V and 7 bases from J, with 16 bases between. Looked up from germline, CDR1 is SQVTM and CDR2 is ANQGSEA. This CDR3 contains 13 residues. This CDR3 reads CSGGPSLVGELFF. The CDR3 nucleotides are TGCAGCGGAGGGCCGAGTCTGGTCGGGGAGCTGTTTTTT.

This chain uses TRBV30 with TRBJ1-1, with 8 bases identical to TRBD1. The CDR3 loop spans 14 amino acids. CDR1 is GTSNPN and CDR2 is SVGIG in the germline V gene (reference sequence). The junction had 3 bases not matched to a gene; V was cut back by 3 bases and J by 0 bases. The CDR3 loop is CAWSPGQVNTEAFF. In nucleotides, the CDR3 is TGTGCCTGGAGCCCGGGACAGGTGAACACTGAAGCTTTCTTT. The full variable domain, its missing parts supplied by reference TRBV30 and TRBJ1-1, is SQTIHQWPATLVQPVGSPLSLECTVEGTSNPNLYWYRQAAGRGLQLLFYSVGIGQISSEVPQNLSASRPQDRQFILSSKKLLLSDSGFYLCAWSPGQVNTEAFFGQGTRLTVV.

This clone was detected only a few times. The chain uses TRBV7-2 and TRBJ1-1; perhaps TRBD1 as D (5 bases). Germline V CDR1 and CDR2: SGHTA, FQGNSA. V dropped 1 base and J dropped 6 bases, with 12 bases sitting between them. This CDR3 comprises 14 residues. CDR3 sequence: CASSLVGGWAEAFF. In DNA, the CDR3 is TGTGCCAGCAGCTTAGTGGGGGGATGGGCTGAAGCTTTCTTT.

This clone appeared a single time. This chain links TRBV6-1 with TRBJ2-5; 8 bases are a match to TRBD1. The tail of the sequence fits TRBJ2-7 better, so the J call may be wrong. Germline CDR1 reads MNHNS; CDR2 reads SASEGT. The CDR3 covers 12 residues. The CDR3 nucleotides are TGTGCCACGTCGGACAGGGTGGACGAGCAGTACTTC. This codes for CATSDRVDEQYF.

This chain uses TRBV7-9 with TRBJ2-1; D unclear. Per germline, CDR1 SEHNR and CDR2 FQNEAQ (reference sequence). CDR3 length equals 14 residues. V lost 5 bases and J 1 base, leaving 9 bases between the germline ends. The CDR3 loop is CASSERGSYNEQFF. Written as DNA, the CDR3 is TGTGCCAGCAGCGAGAGAGGATCCTACAATGAGCAGTTCTTC.

This chain links TRBV27 with TRBJ2-5; D gene unclear. This CDR3 region has 14 residues. From germline, CDR1 is MNHEY and CDR2 SMNVEV (reference sequence). V was cut by 3 bases and J by 2 bases, with 10 bases left in between. CDR3 region: CASSFLGQQETQYF. CDR3 nucleotide sequence: TGTGCCAGCAGTTTCCTGGGCCAGCAAGAGACCCAGTACTTC.

This clone was counted once. The chain couples TRBV11-2 to TRBJ2-5, with TRBD2 matching 12 bases. Trimming cost V 7 bases and J 7 bases; bases outside gene matches: 7. CDR3 length equals 14 residues. Germline V gene lookup returns CDR1 SGHAT and CDR2 FQNNGV. The CDR3 nucleotides are TGTGCCAGCACCTTGACTAGCGGGAGTGGGACCCAGTACTTC. It specifies CASTLTSGSGTQYF.

The genes are TRBV28 and TRBJ2-7; D call uncertain. Germline CDR1 MDHEN, CDR2 SYDVKM. V was clipped by 5 bases and J by 4 bases, with 6 bases between them. The CDR3 covers 11 residues. CDR3 sequence (DNA): TGTGCCAGCAGTCGAGCATACGAGCAGTACTTC. This encodes CASSRAYEQYF.

The V gene is TRBV7-9, the J gene TRBJ2-2; 15 bases align to TRBD2. The length of the CDR3 is 17 residues. CDR1 is SEHNR, CDR2 FQNEAQ, per germline (reference sequence). V lost 5 bases, J lost 5 bases, and 6 bases stayed unmatched. Written as DNA, the CDR3 is TGTGCCAGCAGCCCCGGACTAGCGGGAGGGTATACCGGGGAGCTGTTTTTT. Translating gives CASSPGLAGGYTGELFF.

This clone was seen only a few times. At one end the junction does not follow the germline gene, possibly because of a read error. The V call is TRBV7-9, the J call TRBJ2-2; 7 bases are a match to TRBD1. In germline, CDR1 is SEHNR, CDR2 FQNEAQ (reference sequence). This CDR3 comprises 17 residues. In nucleotides, the CDR3 is TGTTCCAGCAGCTTAGTGGGGGACAGTAAGAACACCGGGGAGCTGTTTTTT. Amino acids: CSSSLVGDSKNTGELFF.

The chain is built from TRBV29-1 and TRBJ2-4, with 12 bases lining up with TRBD1. V shed 4 bases, J shed 2 bases, and the junction held 3 bases outside the gene matches. The CDR3 loop spans 15 amino acids. Per the germline V gene, CDR1 is SQVTM and CDR2 is ANQGSEA. CDR3 DNA: TGCAGCGTTGCGGGACAGGGGGCGTCCAAAAACATTCAGTACTTC. Protein product: CSVAGQGASKNIQYF.

This chain connects TRBV19 to TRBJ2-3; D remains unclear. This CDR3 has 13 amino acids. Germline V gene sequence: CDR1 LNHDA, CDR2 SQIVND (reference sequence). Trimming took off 5 bases at V and 0 bases at J, with 6 bases between the two ends. Here the CDR3 reads CASSQLSTDTQYF. The CDR3 DNA reads TGTGCCAGTAGTCAACTAAGCACAGATACGCAGTATTTT.